These 24 T cell receptor beta chains were all obtained from the same sample, sequenced in a study of blood T cell repertoires in COVID-19 (dated by TCRdb to 2019 to 2021). Library prep was done by the immunoSEQ multiplex PCR assay. Not all clones reach the TCRdb copy of this immuneACCESS table, which keeps in-frame sequences only. Checked studies attribute under half of the gap to unresolved V genes and leave the rest unexplained. This sample holds 180,000 or so clones; about 85% were observed only once. 9.8% of the sample lies in the top ten. The sample consisted of peripheral blood. The receptor set was obtained from a woman aged 80 or over with acute or convalescent COVID-19.

The rearrangement uses TRBV7-8 and TRBJ2-3; D unclear. CDR1 is SGHVS, CDR2 FQNEAQ, per germline. The length of the CDR3 is 17 residues. Trimming cost V 0 bases and J 0 bases, with 13 bases left between them. CDR3 nucleotide sequence: TGTGCCAGCAGCTTAGCGGGCACAGACCCGAGCACAGATACGCAGTATTTT. Its translation is CASSLAGTDPSTDTQYF.

CDR3 amino acids: CASSPPSGRGANVLTF. CDR3 sequence (DNA): TGTGCCAGCTCACCACCGTCAGGGCGGGGGGCCAACGTCCTGACTTTC. This chain joins TRBV18 and TRBJ2-6, with D perhaps TRBD1 (5 bases). The CDR3 sequence is 16 residues long. The V and J ends lost 0 bases and 4 bases respectively, with 10 bases between them. Germline assignment: CDR1 KGHSH and CDR2 LQKENI.

The V gene is TRBV12-3 or TRBV12-4, the J gene TRBJ1-2; TRBD1 is a possible D gene (5 bases). This CDR3 spans 12 amino acids. Trimming shortened V by 1 base and J by 7 bases, and 7 bases separated the two germline ends. In nucleotides, the CDR3 is TGTGCCAGCAGTTTAGGGGACTCTGGCTACACCTTC. Its protein is CASSLGDSGYTF.

The rearrangement links TRBV15 to TRBJ2-7; 7 bases match TRBD1. Germline V gene sequence: CDR1 LNHNV, CDR2 YYDKDF (reference sequence). The CDR3 loop spans 15 amino acids. Trimming removed 5 bases from V and 3 bases from J; junction bases left unmatched: 10. CDR3 DNA: TGTGCCACCAGCGGACCGACCCGGGACAGCTACGAGCAGTACTTC. Translating it yields CATSGPTRDSYEQYF.

The rearrangement links TRBV7-2 to TRBJ2-3; 8 bases are a match to TRBD1. The CDR3 is 14 residues long. After removal of 3 bases from V and 5 bases from J, the junction contained 4 bases not matched to a gene. Germline V gene lookup returns CDR1 SGHTA and CDR2 FQGNSA. CDR3 in amino acids: CASSFGQGGDTQYF. DNA for the CDR3: TGTGCCAGCAGCTTCGGACAGGGTGGAGATACGCAGTATTTT.

The rearrangement joins TRBV7-9 to TRBJ1-2, with unresolved D. Trimming took 5 bases from V and 3 from J, leaving 13 bases between them. Germline V gene data show CDR1 as SEHNR and CDR2 as FQNEAQ (reference sequence). CDR3 size: 14 residues. DNA for the CDR3: TGTGCCAGCAGCCCTTTACGGCAGGACTATGGCTACACCTTC. Protein: CASSPLRQDYGYTF.

The genes are TRBV2 and TRBJ1-2; 7 nucleotides agree with TRBD1. Germline loops: CDR1 SNHLY, CDR2 FYNNEI. V trimming: 3 bases; J trimming: 7 bases; junction bases outside the gene matches: 5. The CDR3 length is 13 residues. The CDR3 DNA reads TGTGCCAGCAGTGAGAGACAGGGATTTGGCTACACCTTC. Its protein is CASSERQGFGYTF.

The V and J genes are TRBV2 and TRBJ1-1; TRBD1 agrees at 11 bases. CDR3 length equals 16 residues. The germline V gene encodes CDR1 SNHLY and CDR2 FYNNEI. J lost 5 bases, V lost 4 bases, and 9 bases had no gene match. This chain's CDR3 is CASSVWDRGVVTEAFF. The CDR3 DNA sequence: TGTGCCAGCAGTGTTTGGGACAGGGGGGTCGTGACTGAAGCTTTCTTT. The whole variable domain, filled in from reference TRBV2 and TRBJ1-1, reads EPEVTQTPSHQVTQMGQEVILRCVPISNHLYFYWYRQILGQKVEFLVSFYNNEISEKSEIFDDQFSVERPDGSNFTLKIRSTKLEDSAMYFCASSVWDRGVVTEAFFGQGTRLTVV.

The CDR3 DNA is TGTGCCAGCAGTGAAGTCGGGGGAGGGATAGATACGCAGTATTTT. This encodes CASSEVGGGIDTQYF. The rearrangement joins TRBV6-1 to TRBJ2-3; TRBD2 aligns across 7 bases. The germline gives CDR1 MNHNS, CDR2 SASEGT. V was pared by 1 base and J by 5 bases, with 6 bases of the junction left unmatched. CDR3 size: 15 residues.

This clone appeared once. The V call is TRBV12-5, the J call TRBJ1-5; 8 nucleotides agree with TRBD1. V lost 6 bases to trimming and J lost 6 bases; unmatched junction nucleotides: 10. CDR3 size: 15 residues. Per the germline V gene, CDR1 is LGHNT and CDR2 is FRNRAP. The CDR3 nucleotides read TGTGCTAGTGGCAATGAATACGGGACAGGTCAGCCCCAGCATTTT. Translating gives CASGNEYGTGQPQHF.

The chain uses TRBV3-1 (or the pseudogene TRBV3-2) and TRBJ2-5, with D maybe TRBD2 (6 bases). The CDR3 loop spans 15 amino acids. The germline V and J ends were trimmed by 1 base and 5 bases, with 14 bases remaining between them. Per the germline V gene, CDR1 is LGHDT and CDR2 is YNNKEL (reference sequence). CDR3 sequence reads: CASSQVQGGGETQYF. CDR3 coding DNA: TGTGCCAGCAGCCAAGTCCAGGGAGGTGGCGAGACCCAGTACTTC.

This clone has just one count. The genes are TRBV4-3 and TRBJ1-2; D gene unclear. Germline V gene sequence: CDR1 LGHNA, CDR2 YSLEER. The CDR3 runs 18 residues. Trimming shortened V by 0 bases and J by 4 bases, and 21 bases separated the two germline ends. The CDR3 reads CASSQDRITGKGIYGYTF. The CDR3 nucleotides are TGCGCCAGCAGCCAAGATCGGATTACGGGGAAAGGGATCTATGGCTACACCTTC.

The chain couples TRBV9 to TRBJ2-3, with D possibly being TRBD1 (5 bases). CDR1 and CDR2 (germline): SGDLS, YYNGEE. The CDR3 sequence is 15 residues long. Trimming took off 0 bases at V and 2 bases at J, with 10 bases between the two ends. Here the CDR3 reads CASSVAWGPTDTQYF. The CDR3 DNA sequence: TGTGCCAGCAGCGTAGCGTGGGGCCCCACAGATACGCAGTATTTT. The full variable domain, its missing parts supplied by reference TRBV9 and TRBJ2-3, is DSGVTQTPKHLITATGQRVTLRCSPRSGDLSVYWYQQSLDQGLQFLIQYYNGEERAKGNILERFSAQQFPDLHSELNLSSLELGDSALYFCASSVAWGPTDTQYFGPGTRLTVL.

V usage is TRBV27 and J usage is TRBJ2-1, with D hard to call. The CDR3 spans 13 residues. Germline V gives CDR1 MNHEY, CDR2 SMNVEV (reference sequence). Deletions cut 3 bases from V and 10 bases from J, with 13 bases between. CDR3 loop: CASSFWSVGEQFF. The CDR3 DNA is TGTGCCAGCAGTTTTTGGTCCGTGGGCGAGCAGTTCTTC.

J is TRBJ1-2 and V is TRBV7-2; TRBD1 matches 10 bases. The CDR3 runs to 15 residues. The trim removed 6 bases at V and 4 bases at J, leaving 8 bases unmatched. Germline V gene data show CDR1 as SGHTA and CDR2 as FQGNSA. In nucleotides, the CDR3 is TGTGCCAGCAGTGATACGGGACAGGGGATCTATGGCTACACCTTC. Protein: CASSDTGQGIYGYTF.

The chain couples TRBV4-3 to TRBJ2-3; D possibly corresponds to TRBD1 (5 bases). Deletions cut 0 bases from V and 10 bases from J, with 14 bases between. Germline CDR1 and CDR2: LGHNA and YSLEER. The length of the CDR3 is 14 residues. CDR3 nucleotide sequence: TGCGCCAGCAGCCAAGATCAAAGGGGCAGGGCGCAGTATTTT. It translates to CASSQDQRGRAQYF.

Written as DNA, the CDR3 is TGTGCCTGGTGGACTGGGGGAAACACCATATATTTT. Protein sequence: CAWWTGGNTIYF. This chain joins TRBV30 and TRBJ1-3; D is ambiguous. Germline V gene sequence: CDR1 GTSNPN, CDR2 SVGIG (reference sequence). The CDR3 has 12 amino acids. Trimming took 5 bases from V and 4 from J, leaving 9 bases between them.

The CDR3 DNA reads as TGTGCCAGCAGTGAGATGAAGGGACACCATTCAATCGGGGAGCTGTTTTTT. Protein sequence: CASSEMKGHHSIGELFF. The V and J genes are TRBV21-1 and TRBJ2-2; no check of the table's D call, TRBD1, against the DNA was made. TRBV21-1 is listed as a pseudogene. The CDR3 runs 17 residues.

This clone was observed a handful of times. V gene TRBV3-1 (or the pseudogene TRBV3-2) combines with J gene TRBJ1-1; D is uncertain. V was clipped by 1 base and J by 4 bases, with 7 bases between them. The germline CDR1 and CDR2 sequences are LGHDT and YNNKEL (reference sequence). This CDR3 spans 13 amino acids. The CDR3 sequence: CASSQVASTEAFF. The CDR3 bases are TGTGCCAGCAGCCAAGTCGCCAGCACTGAAGCTTTCTTT.

The chain employs TRBV27 and TRBJ2-1; 11 bases are shared with TRBD2. The V gene end was trimmed by 4 bases and the J gene end by 9 bases; junction bases not matched to a gene: 5. The CDR3 is 14 amino acids. Germline V gene lookup returns CDR1 MNHEY and CDR2 SMNVEV (reference sequence). CDR3 sequence reads: CASSSLAGGPEQFF. The CDR3 DNA reads as TGTGCCAGCAGTTCCTTAGCGGGGGGGCCTGAGCAGTTCTTC.

This chain links TRBV5-1 with TRBJ2-5; no clear D. Trimming shortened V by 0 bases and J by 0 bases, and 6 bases separated the two germline ends. The CDR3 loop spans 14 amino acids. Germline assignment: CDR1 SGHRS and CDR2 YFSETQ. The CDR3 spells CASSLDTDQETQYF. The CDR3 DNA reads TGCGCCAGCAGCTTGGATACGGACCAAGAGACCCAGTACTTC.

The V and J genes are TRBV7-2 and TRBJ1-1; no reliable D call. CDR3 length: 16 residues. CDR1 is SGHTA and CDR2 is FQGNSA in the germline V gene. V was cut by 2 bases and J by 1 base, with 14 bases left in between. Here the CDR3 reads CASSLWGGEWNTEAFF. CDR3 nucleotides: TGTGCCAGCAGCTTATGGGGAGGTGAGTGGAACACTGAAGCTTTCTTT.

V and J are TRBV28 and TRBJ1-1; possible D gene TRBD1, 5 bases. Per the germline V gene, CDR1 is MDHEN and CDR2 is SYDVKM. The length of the CDR3 is 12 residues. V was cut by 7 bases and J by 3 bases, with 9 bases left in between. The DNA for the CDR3 is TGTGCCAGCAATACGGGGGACACTGAAGCTTTCTTT. This encodes CASNTGDTEAFF.

V is TRBV9 and J is TRBJ2-2, with a possible D match to TRBD1 (6 bases). V was trimmed by 0 bases and J by 4 bases, leaving 10 bases between them. This CDR3 is 15 amino acids long. The V gene's germline CDR1 is SGDLS and CDR2 YYNGEE. CDR3 protein: CASSVGAGVTGELFF. The DNA of the CDR3 is TGTGCCAGCAGCGTAGGGGCAGGGGTCACCGGGGAGCTGTTTTTT.